Each of the 24 T cell receptor beta chains below was sequenced from the same sample in a study of T cells after posttransplantation cyclophosphamide. TCRdb's copy holds only in-frame clones and misses some; the assay was immunoSEQ multiplex PCR. Observed are 40,000 to 60,000 clones, no singletons, with the top ten taking over 2%. Sequenced sample: PBMCs. Receptor source: a man aged 40-55 years in good health, CMV-negative, and a related stem cell transplant donor.

There are many counts of this clone. The V call is TRBV27, the J call TRBJ2-7; D call uncertain. The CDR3 consists of 14 residues. Per the germline V gene, CDR1 is MNHEY and CDR2 is SMNVEV (reference sequence). V lost 5 bases and J 0 bases, leaving 11 bases between the germline ends. CDR3 in amino acids: CASSSRHLSYEQYF. CDR3 sequence (DNA): TGTGCCAGCAGTAGTCGACATCTCTCCTACGAGCAGTACTTC.

This clone was seen many times. The chain joins TRBV30 to TRBJ2-7, with D maybe TRBD1 (6 bases). The V and J ends lost 2 bases and 6 bases respectively, with 14 bases between them. This CDR3 is built from 13 residues. CDR1 is GTSNPN and CDR2 is SVGIG in the germline V gene (reference sequence). The CDR3 is CAWSIARGSEQYF. CDR3 nucleotide sequence: TGTGCCTGGAGTATAGCCAGGGGAAGCGAGCAGTACTTC.

In this sample, this clone turned up many times. The chain links TRBV11-2 to TRBJ2-7, with 11 nucleotides matching TRBD2. CDR3 length equals 15 residues. V dropped 5 bases and J dropped 3; count of bases not matched to a gene: 6. Germline V gene sequence: CDR1 SGHAT, CDR2 FQNNGV. Written as DNA, the CDR3 is TGTGCCAGCAGCCCTACTAGCGGGAGAGTCTACGAGCAGTACTTC. Translation: CASSPTSGRVYEQYF.

This clone occurred many times. The rearrangement uses TRBV27 and TRBJ2-7, with TRBD1 matching over 9 bases. The CDR3 totals 15 residues. The germline V gene encodes CDR1 MNHEY and CDR2 SMNVEV (reference sequence). Trimming at V came to 4 bases and at J to 0 bases, leaving 4 bases not matched to a gene. This chain's CDR3 is CASSWAGQGSYEQYF. The CDR3 DNA reads TGTGCCAGCAGTTGGGCGGGACAGGGCTCCTACGAGCAGTACTTC.

Ten or more counts support this clone. The genes are TRBV19 and TRBJ2-2; 13 positions agree with TRBD2. The germline CDR1 and CDR2 sequences are LNHDA and SQIVND (reference sequence). CDR3 size: 17 residues. V was clipped by 5 bases and J by 4 bases; unmatched bases: 7. In DNA, the CDR3 is TGTGCCAGTAGTCCTGGGACTAGCGGGATCGTCACCGGGGAGCTGTTTTTT. This codes for CASSPGTSGIVTGELFF.

This clone appeared many times. The chain carries TRBV7-3 and TRBJ1-6; 7 bases map to TRBD1. J lost 5 bases, V lost 7 bases, and 8 bases had no gene match. This CDR3 region has 15 residues. CDR1 and CDR2 (germline): SGHTA, FQGTGA. Here the CDR3 reads CASNPGGGNNSPLHF. DNA of the CDR3: TGTGCCAGCAACCCTGGAGGGGGCAATAATTCACCCCTCCACTTT.

This clone was recorded many times. The CDR3 DNA reads as TGCAGCGTTGAAGAACAGGGGTCCACAGATACGCAGTATTTT. Residues: CSVEEQGSTDTQYF. This chain joins TRBV29-1 and TRBJ2-3; 7 bases fit TRBD1. The CDR3 totals 14 residues. The trim removed 0 bases at V and 2 bases at J, leaving 2 bases unmatched. Germline lookup yields CDR1 SQVTM and CDR2 ANQGSEA.

This clone was observed many times. CDR3 nucleotide sequence: TGTGCCAGCAGTTTATCTCCAGGGCGTGAGCAGTTCTTC. Protein: CASSLSPGREQFF. The genes are TRBV27 and TRBJ2-1, with TRBD1 as a possible D gene (5 bases). The CDR3 length is 13 residues. The V and J ends lost 0 bases and 9 bases respectively, with 9 bases between them. In germline, CDR1 is MNHEY, CDR2 SMNVEV (reference sequence).

This clone was counted ten times or more. The V gene is TRBV11-2, the J gene TRBJ2-1, with 9 bases lining up with TRBD2. The V and J ends lost 5 bases and 7 bases, in that order; junction bases with no gene match: 9. The CDR3 is 15 amino acids. Germline lookup yields CDR1 SGHAT and CDR2 FQNNGV. This CDR3 reads CASSRAGGRGNEQFF. CDR3 nucleotide sequence: TGTGCCAGCAGCCGAGCGGGAGGCAGGGGGAATGAGCAGTTCTTC.

This clone was seen at least ten times. The chain employs TRBV19 and TRBJ2-4; possibly TRBD1 for D (5 bases). The germline gives CDR1 LNHDA, CDR2 SQIVND (reference sequence). This CDR3 comprises 13 residues. V lost 0 bases, J lost 11 bases, and 11 bases lay in between. The DNA for the CDR3 is TGTGCCAGTAGTATAGAGGCGGCCAGGGTTCAGTACTTC. Protein sequence: CASSIEAARVQYF.

This clone was seen at least ten times. V usage is TRBV6-1 and J usage is TRBJ2-1, with 7 bases lining up with TRBD2. CDR1 MNHNS and CDR2 SASEGT come from the germline V gene. V shed 6 bases, J shed 4 bases, and the junction held 9 bases outside the gene matches. CDR3 length: 15 amino acids. CDR3 sequence reads: CASRALLADYNEQFF. For the CDR3, the DNA is TGTGCCAGCAGGGCCCTTCTAGCGGATTACAATGAGCAGTTCTTC.

This clone was detected many times. A much larger clone differs by one base, so this may be a read error. The sample contains more than one DNA sequence encoding this CDR3. The chain joins TRBV19 to TRBJ2-7, with 11 bases that match TRBD2. Germline V CDR1 and CDR2: LNHDA, SQIVND (reference sequence). The CDR3 spans 13 residues. CDR3 nucleotides: TGTGCCAGCAGTAGCGGGAGGGCCTACGAGCAGTACTTC. Amino acid sequence: CASSSGRAYEQYF.

This clone appeared many times. CDR3: CAKDGVLGEKLFF. The CDR3 DNA reads TGTGCCAAGGACGGGGTCCTCGGGGAAAAACTGTTTTTT. The chain is built from TRBV25-1 and TRBJ1-4; D is ambiguous. This CDR3 comprises 13 residues. Germline CDR1 reads MGHDK; CDR2 reads SYGVNS. The V end lost 10 bases, the J end lost 8 bases, and 17 bases lay between the germline ends.

This clone has a count of ten or more. J is TRBJ2-1 and V is TRBV27, with D perhaps matching TRBD1 (6 bases). Germline CDR1 is MNHEY and CDR2 is SMNVEV (reference sequence). This CDR3 is 13 amino acids long. The germline V and J ends were trimmed by 1 base and 16 bases, with 17 bases remaining between them. In DNA, the CDR3 is TGTGCCAGCAGTTTATTCCAAAAACAGGGTGAATTCTTC. Protein product: CASSLFQKQGEFF.

The sample holds many counts of this clone. This sequence joins TRBV5-1 and TRBJ2-7; no clear D. Germline values: CDR1 SGHRS, CDR2 YFSETQ. Trimming pared 4 bases from V and 3 bases from J, leaving 11 bases between. The CDR3 length is 13 residues. DNA of the CDR3: TGCGCCAGCAGCGTGGGATCTAACTACGAGCAGTACTTC. Translated, it gives CASSVGSNYEQYF.

This clone was recorded many times. The chain joins TRBV28 to TRBJ2-1, with 16 positions matching TRBD2. Germline CDR1 is MDHEN and CDR2 is SYDVKM. The CDR3 consists of 23 residues. Trimming cost V 5 bases and J 0 bases; bases outside gene matches: 19. CDR3 protein: CASSPDPGTSGRAVPSSYNEQFF. The DNA of the CDR3 is TGTGCCAGCAGTCCCGACCCCGGGACTAGCGGGAGGGCCGTCCCAAGCTCCTACAATGAGCAGTTCTTC.

The table lists this clone with many counts. This chain uses TRBV4-1 with TRBJ1-1; D unresolved. The CDR3 runs 14 residues. The V end was cut by 4 bases, the J end by 2 bases, with 11 bases between. Germline V lookup: CDR1 MGHRA, CDR2 YSYEKL. CDR3 amino acids: CASSLPGSNTEAFF. The DNA of the CDR3 is TGCGCCAGCAGCCTTCCGGGGTCCAACACTGAAGCTTTCTTT.

This clone has at least ten counts. The chain couples TRBV7-3 to TRBJ2-5, with TRBD2 matching over 12 bases. Germline CDR1 is SGHTA and CDR2 is FQGTGA. The CDR3 has 15 residues. Trimming cost V 3 bases and J 4 bases; bases outside gene matches: 3. Here the CDR3 reads CASSLTSGSIETQYF. The CDR3 nucleotides are TGTGCCAGCAGCTTGACTAGCGGGAGTATAGAGACCCAGTACTTC.

This clone has ten or more counts. The chain employs TRBV2 and TRBJ2-7, with 8 bases identical to TRBD2. Trimming cost V 3 bases and J 0 bases; bases outside gene matches: 7. Germline CDR1 reads SNHLY; CDR2 reads FYNNEI. This CDR3 has 16 amino acids. The CDR3 DNA is TGTGCCAGCAGTGAGGCTAGCGGGCCCAGCTCCTACGAGCAGTACTTC. Protein: CASSEASGPSSYEQYF.

This clone has ten or more counts. The rearrangement joins TRBV28 to TRBJ2-7; 9 nucleotides match TRBD1. With V trimmed by 7 bases and J by 3 bases, 7 bases remained unmatched. Germline V gene data show CDR1 as MDHEN and CDR2 as SYDVKM. The CDR3 contains 14 residues. CDR3: CASTGDRELYEQYF. The CDR3 DNA sequence: TGTGCCAGCACCGGGGACAGGGAACTCTACGAGCAGTACTTC. Based on the CDR3 plus reference TRBV28 and TRBJ2-7, the full variable domain is DVKVTQSSRYLVKRTGEKVFLECVQDMDHENMFWYRQDPGLGLRLIYFSYDVKMKEKGDIPEGYSVSREKKERFSLILESASTNQTSMYLCASTGDRELYEQYFGPGTRLTVT.

This clone showed up many times. CDR3 DNA: TGTGCCAGTAGTACCCAGGGATGGCGAGAGACCCAGTACTTC. Protein product: CASSTQGWRETQYF. J is TRBJ2-5 and V is TRBV19; a possible D gene is TRBD1 (5 bases). Per the germline V gene, CDR1 is LNHDA and CDR2 is SQIVND (reference sequence). V was shortened by 4 bases and J by 4 bases, with 13 bases between the two germline ends. The CDR3 covers 14 residues.

This clone was recorded many times. The chain carries TRBV15 and TRBJ2-5, with 8 bases fitting TRBD1. V lost 1 base and J lost 5; bases outside the gene matches: 3. The germline V gene encodes CDR1 LNHNV and CDR2 YYDKDF (reference sequence). The CDR3 extends over 14 amino acids. The CDR3 region is CATSRVTGGETQYF. In nucleotides, the CDR3 is TGTGCCACCAGCAGAGTCACAGGGGGGGAGACCCAGTACTTC.

This clone showed up many times. CDR3 amino acids: CATAGFGNQPQHF. CDR3 sequence (DNA): TGTGCCACCGCAGGGTTCGGCAATCAGCCCCAGCATTTT. The chain recombines TRBV15 with TRBJ1-5; maybe TRBD1 (5 bases). V was pared by 8 bases and J by 2 bases, with 10 bases between. The CDR3 has 13 residues. Per the germline V gene, CDR1 is LNHNV and CDR2 is YYDKDF (reference sequence).

This clone was recorded at least ten times. The V gene is TRBV5-6, the J gene TRBJ2-3; 13 bases are shared with TRBD2. Germline V gene sequence: CDR1 SGHDT, CDR2 YYEEEE. V was pared by 5 bases and J by 6 bases, with 6 bases of the junction left unmatched. The CDR3 totals 15 residues. CDR3 nucleotide sequence: TGTGCCAGCAGAAGGACTAGCGGGAGTAAGGATACGCAGTATTTT. It encodes CASRRTSGSKDTQYF.